Listed here are 30 T cell receptor beta chains from one sample, sequenced in a study of T cells in Graves' hyperthyroidism and ophthalmopathy (dated by TCRdb to about 2019). The library came from multiplex PCR. The run used an Illumina HiSeq 2000. TCR beta CDR3 regions were amplified from RNA transcripts. A first-round RT-PCR of the TCR CDR3 used the HTBI primer set with the Qiagen OneStep RT-PCR kit. In TCRdb, the public reads were trimmed at Q25 with fastp and aligned with MiXCR, with productive beta chains retained. Entries that share a CDR3 protein sequence are merged under the most common genes and DNA. Here the sample has approximately 870,000 distinct CDR3 sequences; roughly 37% occur a single time. Of the sample, around 9.3% falls within the top ten clones. Sample: blood. Receptor source: a man aged 18 to 29 with Graves' hyperthyroidism.

The table lists this clonotype with a few counts. Given a much more abundant clone one base away, this may be a read error. The rearrangement joins TRBV7-8 to TRBJ1-1; unclear D gene. Germline V gene sequence: CDR1 SGHVS, CDR2 FQNEAQ. CDR3 length: 12 amino acids. The V gene lost 3 bases and the J gene lost 3 bases, with 5 bases spanning the gap. The CDR3 DNA sequence: TGTGCCAGCAGCTTTTCCTACACTGAAGCTTTCTTT. This sequence encodes CASSFSYTEAFF.

The table lists this clonotype with many counts. V gene TRBV19 combines with J gene TRBJ2-6; unclear D gene. The CDR3 contains 14 residues. Deletions cut 7 bases from V and 2 bases from J, with 9 bases between. The germline CDR1 and CDR2 sequences are LNHDA and SQIVND (reference sequence). CDR3 in amino acids: CASTQRPGANVLTF. CDR3 nucleotides: TGTGCCAGTACCCAGCGACCTGGGGCCAACGTCCTGACTTTC.

V gene TRBV20-1 combines with J gene TRBJ2-5, with D tentatively TRBD1 or TRBD2 (5 bases each). The length of the CDR3 is 13 residues. Germline V gene lookup returns CDR1 DFQATT and CDR2 SNEGSKA (reference sequence). V was shortened by 6 bases and J by 2 bases, with 13 bases between the two germline ends. The CDR3 DNA sequence: TGCAGTGCGCCAACCGGGACGCAAGAGACCCAGTACTTC. Amino acid sequence: CSAPTGTQETQYF.

The CDR3 region is CASSLWDYTEAFF. CDR3 DNA sequence: TGCGCCAGCAGCTTGTGGGATTACACTGAAGCTTTCTTT. The chain is built from TRBV5-1 and TRBJ1-1; no definite D call. This CDR3 comprises 13 residues. Germline V gives CDR1 SGHRS, CDR2 YFSETQ. The V end lost 1 base, the J end lost 3 bases, and 7 bases lay between the germline ends.

On this clonotype itself: This sequence may be a read error, since a much larger clone differs from it by one base. The genes are TRBV2 and TRBJ1-5; a weak D match, TRBD1 (5 bases). CDR1 and CDR2 (germline): SNHLY, FYNNEI. CDR3 length: 14 amino acids. CDR3 region: CAGSVRVSNQPQHF. The CDR3 coding sequence is TGTGCCGGCAGCGTCAGGGTCAGCAATCAGCCCCAGCATTTT.

The V and J genes are TRBV13 and TRBJ2-7; D unclear. CDR1 and CDR2 (germline): PRHDT, FYEKMQ (reference sequence). Trimming removed 0 bases at V and 3 bases at J, with 9 bases between. The CDR3 is made up of 14 amino acids. The CDR3, as DNA: TGTGCCAGCAGCTTAGGCCTTGAGTACTACGAGCAGTACTTC. Translation: CASSLGLEYYEQYF.

This rearrangement joins TRBV10-3 to TRBJ2-7; 7 bases agree with TRBD1. V shed 6 bases, J shed 7 bases, and the junction held 18 bases outside the gene matches. The CDR3 has 16 residues. Germline CDR1 ENHRY, CDR2 SYGVKD. CDR3 residues: CAIRDPARTGYNEQYF. The CDR3 DNA reads TGTGCCATCAGAGATCCAGCTCGGACAGGTTACAATGAGCAGTACTTC.

The rearrangement links TRBV12-3 or TRBV12-4 to TRBJ2-5, with D uncertain. The CDR3 has 13 residues. The V end lost 3 bases, the J end lost 5 bases, and 10 bases lay between the germline ends. CDR3 bases: TGTGCCAGCAGTTTTGGAGTGCTGGAGACCCAGTACTTC. Protein sequence: CASSFGVLETQYF.

At least ten counts were recorded for this clonotype. The CDR3 here is CASSTRDSSYGYTF. The CDR3 bases are TGTGCCAGTAGTACCCGGGACAGCTCCTATGGCTACACCTTC. V gene TRBV19 combines with J gene TRBJ1-2; 7 bases agree with TRBD1. CDR3 size: 14 residues. Germline values: CDR1 LNHDA, CDR2 SQIVND (reference sequence). The J segment lost 4 bases and the V segment lost 4 bases, leaving 6 bases of the junction unmatched. Using reference TRBV19 and TRBJ1-2 for the parts outside the CDR3, the full variable domain is DGGITQSPKYLFRKEGQNVTLSCEQNLNHDAMYWYRQDPGQGLRLIYYSQIVNDFQKGDIAEGYSVSREKKESFPLTVTSAQKNPTAFYLCASSTRDSSYGYTFGSGTRLTVV.

This chain uses TRBV7-2 with TRBJ1-5, with D unresolved. Trimming took off 1 base at V and 7 bases at J, with 11 bases between the two ends. The germline V gene encodes CDR1 SGHTA and CDR2 FQGNSA. The CDR3 runs 14 residues. The CDR3 DNA follows: TGTGCCAGCAGCTTAGGGTCGGGCGGGCAGCCCCAGCATTTT. Its protein is CASSLGSGGQPQHF.

The V gene is TRBV19, the J gene TRBJ1-5, with D possibly matching TRBD1 (5 bases). This CDR3 has 15 residues. Germline values: CDR1 LNHDA, CDR2 SQIVND (reference sequence). V lost 8 bases to trimming and J lost 0 bases, with 14 bases between them. The CDR3 DNA is TGTGCCAGTGCCGCGACAGCTTATAGCAATCAGCCCCAGCATTTT. Protein product: CASAATAYSNQPQHF.

This clonotype has a handful of counts. V is TRBV7-9 and J is TRBJ1-4; 7 bases match TRBD1. After removal of 5 bases from V and 6 bases from J, the junction contained 9 bases not matched to a gene. In germline, CDR1 is SEHNR, CDR2 FQNEAQ (reference sequence). The CDR3 consists of 15 residues. The CDR3: CASSPQGGGYEKLFF. In DNA, the CDR3 is TGTGCCAGCAGCCCGCAGGGGGGCGGTTATGAAAAACTGTTTTTT.

The chain carries TRBV7-8 and TRBJ1-1; 7 positions match TRBD1. The V gene end was trimmed by 8 bases and the J gene end by 1 base; junction bases not matched to a gene: 4. This CDR3 contains 13 residues. Germline V gives CDR1 SGHVS, CDR2 FQNEAQ. The chain's CDR3 is CASDQGGNTEAFF. The CDR3 bases are TGTGCCAGCGACCAGGGGGGGAACACTGAAGCTTTCTTT.

This clonotype occurred a few times. The rearrangement links TRBV11-3 to TRBJ2-5, with D unresolved. CDR1 is SGHNT and CDR2 is YENEEA in the germline V gene. The CDR3 totals 13 residues. Trimming took off 5 bases at V and 3 bases at J, with 10 bases between the two ends. CDR3 region: CASSAESEETQYF. CDR3 in DNA: TGTGCCAGCAGCGCAGAGTCAGAAGAGACCCAGTACTTC.

This rearrangement joins TRBV7-8 to TRBJ1-1; the D is unclear. The CDR3 length is 16 residues. The germline V gene encodes CDR1 SGHVS and CDR2 FQNEAQ. With 5 bases removed from V and 4 bases from J, the gap between germline ends came to 20 bases. The CDR3 here is CASSQDARTRATEAFF. In nucleotides, the CDR3 is TGTGCCAGCAGCCAAGATGCGCGGACCCGGGCCACTGAAGCTTTCTTT.

Of note for this clonotype: Here the CDR3 omits its conserved ending phenylalanine or tryptophan, so a read error is the likely source. Written as DNA, the CDR3 is TGTGCCGGTAGAACGATGAACACTGAAGCTTTCCTT. It encodes CAGRTMNTEAFL. The V call is TRBV19, the J call TRBJ1-1; D is unresolved. The CDR3 extends over 12 amino acids. CDR1 and CDR2 (germline): LNHDA, SQIVND (reference sequence).

This chain connects TRBV29-1 to TRBJ2-7; 8 positions match TRBD2. The junction had 6 bases not matched to a gene; V was cut back by 3 bases and J by 5 bases. Germline V CDR1 and CDR2: SQVTM, ANQGSEA. The CDR3 spans 13 residues. This CDR3 is CSVEAGGMDEQYF. DNA of the CDR3: TGCAGCGTTGAGGCGGGGGGCATGGACGAGCAGTACTTC.

A word on this clonotype: Here the CDR3 omits its conserved ending phenylalanine or tryptophan, so a read error is the likely source. This chain links TRBV20-1 with TRBJ1-1, with D uncertain. The CDR3 has 10 amino acids. The V and J ends lost 3 bases and 8 bases respectively, with 7 bases between them. The V gene's germline CDR1 is DFQATT and CDR2 SNEGSKA (reference sequence). CDR3 sequence reads: CSASGEEAFL. CDR3 DNA: TGCAGTGCTAGCGGTGAAGAAGCTTTCCTT.

The chain carries TRBV7-3 and TRBJ2-6, with 9 positions matching TRBD2. Losses at the gene ends were 5 bases for V and 1 base for J; bases not matched to a gene: 9. The CDR3 is 18 residues long. Looked up from germline, CDR1 is SGHTA and CDR2 is FQGTGA. Written as DNA, the CDR3 is TGTGCCAGCAGCCCCACCCTAGCGGGAAGTTCTGGGGCCAACGTCCTGACTTTC. This translates into CASSPTLAGSSGANVLTF.

This clonotype was detected many times. The chain recombines TRBV29-1 with TRBJ2-5; D not certain. CDR1 is SQVTM, CDR2 ANQGSEA, per germline. The CDR3 length is 11 residues. The V gene lost 1 base and the J gene lost 5 bases, with 5 bases spanning the gap. The CDR3 spells CSVEALETQYF. CDR3 nucleotides: TGCAGCGTTGAAGCATTGGAGACCCAGTACTTC.

As regards this clonotype: This clone may be a read error of a much larger clone one base away. The V call is TRBV24-1, the J call TRBJ2-2, with D hard to call. The CDR3 is 14 residues long. Germline CDR1 reads KGHDR; CDR2 reads SFDVKD. The CDR3, as DNA: TGTGCCGCCAGTGGAATAGATAACACCGGGGAGCTGTTTTTT. Amino acid sequence: CAASGIDNTGELFF.

This clonotype was seen more than once but under ten times. The junction shows a germline mismatch at one end, possibly a read error. The genes are TRBV5-4 and TRBJ1-1; D not resolved. Looked up from germline, CDR1 is SGHNT and CDR2 is YYREEE (reference sequence). This CDR3 is 14 amino acids long. DNA of the CDR3: TGCGCCAGCAGCCATATTACAGCGGACACTGAAGCTTTCTTT. This codes for CASSHITADTEAFF.

Of note for this clonotype: With a much larger clone just one base away, this may be a read error. DNA of the CDR3: TGTGCCAGCAGTGGAATCGCTGCAACTAATGAAAAACTGTTTTTT. It translates to CASSGIAATNEKLFF. This chain links TRBV2 with TRBJ1-4; no reliable D call. Germline values: CDR1 SNHLY, CDR2 FYNNEI. With 4 bases removed from V and 0 bases from J, the gap between germline ends came to 9 bases. This CDR3 spans 15 amino acids.

Ten or more counts support this clonotype. This chain joins TRBV10-3 and TRBJ2-5; 7 bases match TRBD1. CDR1 and CDR2 (germline): ENHRY, SYGVKD. The ends lost 10 bases at V and 2 bases at J; junction bases unmatched: 10. This CDR3 has 14 amino acids. CDR3 bases: TGTGCCACCCAGGACAGGCGTCAGCAAGAGACCCAGTACTTC. Its translation is CATQDRRQQETQYF.

This clonotype was observed at least ten times. The gene calls are TRBV7-9 and TRBJ2-7; possibly TRBD2 for D (6 bases). The CDR3 length is 15 residues. V dropped 6 bases and J dropped 6 bases, with 21 bases sitting between them. Germline V gene data show CDR1 as SEHNR and CDR2 as FQNEAQ (reference sequence). CDR3: CASRRGGEASGEQYF. The CDR3 region has the DNA TGTGCCAGCAGGCGAGGCGGGGAGGCGTCCGGCGAGCAGTACTTC.

About this clonotype: This may come from a read error, since a much larger clone is one base off. J is TRBJ1-1 and V is TRBV2; D might be TRBD1 (5 bases). The V gene lost 7 bases and the J gene lost 3 bases, with 12 bases spanning the gap. CDR1 SNHLY and CDR2 FYNNEI come from the germline V gene. This CDR3 region has 13 residues. The CDR3 loop reads CASTWGTDTEAFF. CDR3 bases: TGTGCCAGCACCTGGGGCACCGACACTGAAGCTTTCTTT.

This clonotype has ten or more counts. The rearrangement uses TRBV7-2 and TRBJ2-7, with 9 bases identical to TRBD1. Trimming cost V 2 bases and J 3 bases; bases outside gene matches: 5. The CDR3 runs to 15 residues. Germline CDR1 SGHTA, CDR2 FQGNSA. In DNA, the CDR3 is TGTGCCAGCAGCTTAATGGGACAGGGTAACTACGAGCAGTACTTC. This translates into CASSLMGQGNYEQYF.

This clonotype was observed a handful of times. J is TRBJ2-7 and V is TRBV20-1; 8 nucleotides line up with TRBD2. Germline CDR1 reads DFQATT; CDR2 reads SNEGSKA (reference sequence). The CDR3 is 15 amino acids. V lost 0 bases, J lost 4 bases, and 8 bases stayed unmatched. The DNA for the CDR3 is TGCAGTGCTAGAGACCTAGCGGGCGGACGGTACGAGCAGTACTTC. Translation gives CSARDLAGGRYEQYF.

This clonotype appeared a few times. This sequence joins TRBV14 and TRBJ1-1; TRBD1 aligns across 8 bases. The CDR3 consists of 18 residues. Germline CDR1 SGHDN, CDR2 FVKESK. The V segment lost 2 bases and the J segment 0 bases; nucleotides outside the gene matches: 11. CDR3 DNA: TGTGCCAGCAGCCAAATGAGAGGGGGACAGGCAGTGAACACTGAAGCTTTCTTT. Encoded protein: CASSQMRGGQAVNTEAFF. Together with reference TRBV14 and TRBJ1-1, the CDR3 gives the full variable domain: EAGVTQFPSHSVIEKGQTVTLRCDPISGHDNLYWYRRVMGKEIKFLLHFVKESKQDESGMPNNRFLAERTGGTYSTLKVQPAELEDSGVYFCASSQMRGGQAVNTEAFFGQGTRLTVV.

The chain has TRBV7-6 and TRBJ2-5; a weak D match, TRBD1 (5 bases). Trimming left V 5 bases short and J 0 bases short, with 13 bases between. Germline CDR1 and CDR2: SGHVS and FNYEAQ. The CDR3 sequence is 15 residues long. CDR3 nucleotide sequence: TGTGCCAGCAGCCTCTTTACAGGCTACCAAGAGACCCAGTACTTC. Translation gives CASSLFTGYQETQYF.